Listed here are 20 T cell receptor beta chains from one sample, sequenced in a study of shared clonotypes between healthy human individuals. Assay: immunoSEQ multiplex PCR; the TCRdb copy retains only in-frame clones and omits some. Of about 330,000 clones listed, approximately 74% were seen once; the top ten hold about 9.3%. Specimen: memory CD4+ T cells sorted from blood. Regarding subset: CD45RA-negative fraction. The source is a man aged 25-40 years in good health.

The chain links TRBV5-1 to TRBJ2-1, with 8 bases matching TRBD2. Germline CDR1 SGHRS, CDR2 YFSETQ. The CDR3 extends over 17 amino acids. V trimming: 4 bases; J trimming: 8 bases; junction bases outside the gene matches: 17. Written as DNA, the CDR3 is TGCGCCAGCAGCCCAGCGTTGATAGCGGGAAGGATAGATGAGCAGTTCTTC. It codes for CASSPALIAGRIDEQFF.

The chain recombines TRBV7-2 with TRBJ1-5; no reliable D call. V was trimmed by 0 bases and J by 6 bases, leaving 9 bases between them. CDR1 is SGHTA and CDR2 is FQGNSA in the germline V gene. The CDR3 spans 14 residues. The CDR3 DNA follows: TGTGCCAGCAGCTTAGCTGGGGTTGGTCAGCCCCAGCATTTT. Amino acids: CASSLAGVGQPQHF.

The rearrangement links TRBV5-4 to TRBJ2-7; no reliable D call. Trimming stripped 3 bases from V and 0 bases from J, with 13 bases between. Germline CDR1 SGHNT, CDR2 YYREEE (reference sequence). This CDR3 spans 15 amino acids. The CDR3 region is CASSSPRASSYEQYF. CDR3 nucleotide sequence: TGTGCCAGCAGCTCGCCAAGGGCGAGCTCCTACGAGCAGTACTTC.

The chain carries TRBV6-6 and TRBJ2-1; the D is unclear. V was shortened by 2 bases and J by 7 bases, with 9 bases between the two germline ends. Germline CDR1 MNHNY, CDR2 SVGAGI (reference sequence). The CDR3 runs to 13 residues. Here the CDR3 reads CASSYIRANEQFF. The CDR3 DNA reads TGTGCCAGCAGTTACATCCGGGCTAATGAGCAGTTCTTC.

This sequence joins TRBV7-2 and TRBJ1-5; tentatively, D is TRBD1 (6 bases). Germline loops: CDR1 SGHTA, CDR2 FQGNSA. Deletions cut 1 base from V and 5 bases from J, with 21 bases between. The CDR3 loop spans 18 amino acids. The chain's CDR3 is CASSLGGGTPGRYQPQHF. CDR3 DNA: TGTGCCAGCAGCTTAGGCGGGGGGACACCGGGTAGGTATCAGCCCCAGCATTTT.

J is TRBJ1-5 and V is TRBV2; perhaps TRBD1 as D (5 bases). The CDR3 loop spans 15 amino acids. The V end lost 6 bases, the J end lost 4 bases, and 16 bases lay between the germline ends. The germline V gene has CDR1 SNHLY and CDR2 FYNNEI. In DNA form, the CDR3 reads TGTGCCAGCAGAAGCCGGGACGGCGGGAATCAGCCCCAGCATTTT. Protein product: CASRSRDGGNQPQHF.

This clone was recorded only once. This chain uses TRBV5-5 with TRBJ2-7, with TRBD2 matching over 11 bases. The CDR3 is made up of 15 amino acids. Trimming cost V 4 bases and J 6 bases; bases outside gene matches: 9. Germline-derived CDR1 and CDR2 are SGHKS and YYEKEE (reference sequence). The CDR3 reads CASSPTSGRSSEQYF. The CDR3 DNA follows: TGTGCCAGCAGCCCCACTAGCGGGAGATCTTCCGAGCAGTACTTC.

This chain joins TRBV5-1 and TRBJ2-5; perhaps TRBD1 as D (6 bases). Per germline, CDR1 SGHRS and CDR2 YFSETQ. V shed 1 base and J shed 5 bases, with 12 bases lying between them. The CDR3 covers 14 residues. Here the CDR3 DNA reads TGCGCCAGCAGCTTGTGGGGGCCAGGGGAGACCCAGTACTTC. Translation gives CASSLWGPGETQYF.

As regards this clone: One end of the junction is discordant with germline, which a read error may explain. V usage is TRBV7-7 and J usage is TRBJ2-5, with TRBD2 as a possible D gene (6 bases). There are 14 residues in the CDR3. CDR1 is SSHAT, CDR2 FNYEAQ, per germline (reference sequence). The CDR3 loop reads CASSRGWAQETQYF. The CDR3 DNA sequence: TGTGCTAGCAGCCGGGGGTGGGCCCAAGAGACCCAGTACTTC.

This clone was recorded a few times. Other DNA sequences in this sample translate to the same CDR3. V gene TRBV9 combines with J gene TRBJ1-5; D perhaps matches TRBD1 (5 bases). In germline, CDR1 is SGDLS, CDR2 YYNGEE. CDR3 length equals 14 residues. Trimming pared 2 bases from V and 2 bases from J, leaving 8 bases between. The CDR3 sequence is CASSVGGGNQPQHF. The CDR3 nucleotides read TGTGCCAGCAGCGTCGGAGGGGGCAATCAGCCCCAGCATTTT.

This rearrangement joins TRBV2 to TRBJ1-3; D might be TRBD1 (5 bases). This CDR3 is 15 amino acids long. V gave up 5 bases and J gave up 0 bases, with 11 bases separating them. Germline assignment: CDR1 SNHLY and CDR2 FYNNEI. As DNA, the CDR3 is TGTGCCAGCAGTCTAGGGGTCAACTCTGGAAACACCATATATTTT. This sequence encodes CASSLGVNSGNTIYF.

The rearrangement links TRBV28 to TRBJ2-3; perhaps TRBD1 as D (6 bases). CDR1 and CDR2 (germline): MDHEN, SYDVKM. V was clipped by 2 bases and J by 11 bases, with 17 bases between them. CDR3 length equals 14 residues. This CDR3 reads CASSLRGTISWQYF. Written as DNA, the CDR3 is TGTGCCAGCAGTTTAAGGGGGACCATTTCTTGGCAGTATTTT.

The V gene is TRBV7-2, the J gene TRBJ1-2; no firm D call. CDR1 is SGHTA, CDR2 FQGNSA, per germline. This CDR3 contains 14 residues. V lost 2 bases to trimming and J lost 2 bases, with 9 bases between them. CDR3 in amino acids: CASSLTNSNYGYTF. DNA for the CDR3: TGTGCCAGCAGCTTAACAAACAGCAACTATGGCTACACCTTC.

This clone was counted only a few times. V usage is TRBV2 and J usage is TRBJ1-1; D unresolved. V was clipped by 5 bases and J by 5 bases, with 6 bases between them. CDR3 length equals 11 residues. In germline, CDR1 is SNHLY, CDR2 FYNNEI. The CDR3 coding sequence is TGTGCCAGCAGTCTTGGGACTGAAGCTTTCTTT. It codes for CASSLGTEAFF.

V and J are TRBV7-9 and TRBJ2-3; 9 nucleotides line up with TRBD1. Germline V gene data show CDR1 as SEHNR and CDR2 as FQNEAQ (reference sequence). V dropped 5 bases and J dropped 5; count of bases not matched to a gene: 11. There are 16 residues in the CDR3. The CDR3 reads CASSVGTGGGGDTQYF. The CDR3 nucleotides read TGTGCCAGCAGCGTTGGTACAGGGGGCGGGGGAGATACGCAGTATTTT.

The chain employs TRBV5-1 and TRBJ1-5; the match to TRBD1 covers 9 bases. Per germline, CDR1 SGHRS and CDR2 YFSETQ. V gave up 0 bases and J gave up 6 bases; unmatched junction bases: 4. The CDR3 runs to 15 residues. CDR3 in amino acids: CASSLDGTGIQPQHF. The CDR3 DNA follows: TGCGCCAGCAGCTTGGATGGGACAGGGATTCAGCCCCAGCATTTT.

CDR3 amino acids: CASSPTSWINNEQFF. The CDR3 DNA is TGTGCCAGCAGCCCTACTAGCTGGATAAACAATGAGCAGTTCTTC. The rearrangement joins TRBV7-9 to TRBJ2-1; D might be TRBD2 (6 bases). Trimming pared 5 bases from V and 5 bases from J, leaving 16 bases between. Germline loops: CDR1 SEHNR, CDR2 FQNEAQ (reference sequence). The CDR3 is 15 residues long.

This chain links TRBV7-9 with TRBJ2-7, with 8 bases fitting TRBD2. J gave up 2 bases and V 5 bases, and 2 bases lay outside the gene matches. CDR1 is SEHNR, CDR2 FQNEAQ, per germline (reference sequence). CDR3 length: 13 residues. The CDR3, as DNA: TGTGCCAGCAGCCGGGGGGGAACCTACGAGCAGTACTTC. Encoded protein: CASSRGGTYEQYF.

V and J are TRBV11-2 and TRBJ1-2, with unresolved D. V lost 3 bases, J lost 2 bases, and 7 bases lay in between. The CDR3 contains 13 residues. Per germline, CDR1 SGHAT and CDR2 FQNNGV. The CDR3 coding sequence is TGTGCCAGCAGCTTCACCCAGAACTATGGCTACACCTTC. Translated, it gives CASSFTQNYGYTF.

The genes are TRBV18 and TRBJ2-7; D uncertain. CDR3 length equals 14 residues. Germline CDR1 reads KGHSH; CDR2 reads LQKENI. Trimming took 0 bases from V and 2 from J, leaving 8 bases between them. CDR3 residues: CASSPPGRPYEQYF. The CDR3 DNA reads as TGTGCCAGCTCACCACCCGGACGGCCCTACGAGCAGTACTTC.